The 10 T cell receptor beta chains presented below share a single source sample, sequenced in a study of T cell responses to AZD1222 COVID-19 vaccine. TCRdb's table, derived via immunoSEQ multiplex PCR, lists solely in-frame clones and lacks some. The repertoire consists of approximately 200,000 clones, with around 93% occurring once and the leading ten covering roughly 9.8%. Here the sequenced sample was peripheral blood, taken on day 0 of AZD1222 vaccination. The receptors were gathered from an adult in good health.

CDR3 protein: CASSYSNQGHHGYTF. DNA for the CDR3: TGTGCCAGCAGTTACTCGAATCAGGGGCACCATGGCTACACCTTC. This chain links TRBV6-2 or TRBV6-3 with TRBJ1-2; D may be TRBD1 (6 bases). Germline assignment: CDR1 MNHEY and CDR2 SVGEGT. V gave up 0 bases and J gave up 6 bases, with 14 bases separating them. There are 15 residues in the CDR3.

The genes are TRBV6-5 and TRBJ1-5, with TRBD1 as a possible D gene (6 bases). V was shortened by 0 bases and J by 3 bases, with 9 bases between the two germline ends. Germline CDR1 reads MNHEY; CDR2 reads SVGAGI. The CDR3 consists of 15 residues. CDR3 bases: TGTGCCAGCAGTTACTCAGGACAGTCCAATCAGCCCCAGCATTTT. As protein: CASSYSGQSNQPQHF.

V and J are TRBV27 and TRBJ2-7; unclear D gene. CDR1 MNHEY and CDR2 SMNVEV come from the germline V gene (reference sequence). The V end was cut by 3 bases, the J end by 0 bases, with 15 bases between. The length of the CDR3 is 16 residues. The CDR3 coding sequence is TGTGCCAGCAGTTTGAAACCACCTCGGAGCTCCTACGAGCAGTACTTC. Its translation is CASSLKPPRSSYEQYF.

The V call is TRBV4-2, the J call TRBJ2-3, with D maybe TRBD2 (6 bases). This CDR3 has 14 amino acids. CDR1 and CDR2 (germline): LGHNA, YNFKEQ. The germline V and J ends were trimmed by 6 bases and 1 base, with 11 bases remaining between them. The CDR3 sequence is CASRRGEGTDTQYF. CDR3 coding DNA: TGTGCCAGCAGGCGAGGGGAGGGCACAGATACGCAGTATTTT.

This chain uses TRBV4-1 with TRBJ2-2; D call uncertain. The CDR3 is 14 residues long. Per the germline V gene, CDR1 is MGHRA and CDR2 is YSYEKL. V lost 3 bases, J lost 1 base, and 6 bases lay in between. The CDR3 coding sequence is TGCGCCAGCAGCCACGGACGGAACACCGGGGAGCTGTTTTTT. Encoded protein: CASSHGRNTGELFF.

The rearrangement uses TRBV7-8 and TRBJ1-1, with D unclear. This CDR3 has 11 amino acids. Trimming removed 2 bases from V and 11 bases from J, with 9 bases in between. Germline V gene data show CDR1 as SGHVS and CDR2 as FQNEAQ. DNA for the CDR3: TGTGCCAGCAGCTTACGGGAGCGCGCTTTCTTT. Translated: CASSLRERAFF.

V and J are TRBV29-1 and TRBJ2-7; 7 bases align to TRBD1. The CDR3 contains 13 residues. The germline gives CDR1 SQVTM, CDR2 ANQGSEA. The V and J ends lost 4 bases and 6 bases, in that order; junction bases with no gene match: 9. DNA for the CDR3: TGCAGCGTTGGACCTACAGGGGTCGGCGAGCAGTACTTC. The encoded protein is CSVGPTGVGEQYF.

The genes are TRBV27 and TRBJ2-7; 7 bases line up with TRBD2. Trimming cost V 0 bases and J 2 bases; bases outside gene matches: 7. The CDR3 length is 16 residues. Germline V gene data show CDR1 as MNHEY and CDR2 as SMNVEV (reference sequence). The chain's CDR3 is CASSLSSPGLTYEQYF. The CDR3 coding sequence is TGTGCCAGCAGTTTATCGTCACCGGGACTAACCTACGAGCAGTACTTC.

This sequence joins TRBV10-3 and TRBJ2-7; TRBD2 aligns across 7 bases. The germline V gene has CDR1 ENHRY and CDR2 SYGVKD. The trim removed 0 bases at V and 3 bases at J, leaving 5 bases unmatched. This CDR3 is built from 15 residues. CDR3 region: CAISESGGSDYEQYF. The CDR3 bases are TGTGCCATCAGTGAGTCGGGCGGGAGCGACTACGAGCAGTACTTC.

This chain connects TRBV11-2 to TRBJ2-4; D gene unclear. This CDR3 is built from 11 residues. Looked up from germline, CDR1 is SGHAT and CDR2 is FQNNGV. The V and J ends lost 2 bases and 5 bases respectively, with 1 base between them. CDR3 sequence: CASSLQNIQYF. The CDR3 coding sequence is TGTGCCAGCAGCTTACAAAACATTCAGTACTTC.